This entry lists 16 T cell receptor beta chains sequenced from one sample in a study of cytomegalovirus exposure and HLA in healthy donors. Measured with immunoSEQ multiplex PCR; TCRdb has only the in-frame clones, and not every one. The sample yields around 70,000 clones, approximately 93% seen once. The specimen was PBMCs. All receptors derive from a man aged 18 to 35 in good health and CMV-seropositive.

The V gene is TRBV7-9, the J gene TRBJ2-7; TRBD1 might be the D (5 bases). The CDR3 is 17 residues long. CDR1 and CDR2 from the germline V gene are SEHNR and FQNEAQ (reference sequence). Trimming took 9 bases from V and 3 from J, leaving 27 bases between them. CDR3 sequence (DNA): TGTGCCAGTTCTACGGGCCAGGGCTACACGCCATACTACGAGCAGTACTTC. Translation: CASSTGQGYTPYYEQYF.

The J gene is TRBJ2-1, the V gene TRBV11-1; 8 nucleotides line up with TRBD2. Germline CDR1 SGHAT, CDR2 FQDESV (reference sequence). V was pared by 3 bases and J by 5 bases, with 6 bases of the junction left unmatched. This CDR3 comprises 15 residues. CDR3: CASSFGRAGNNEQFF. The CDR3 DNA sequence: TGTGCCAGCAGCTTCGGGAGGGCCGGTAACAATGAGCAGTTCTTC.

This chain connects TRBV11-1 to TRBJ2-2; 7 nucleotides line up with TRBD1. Trimming removed 4 bases from V and 0 bases from J; junction bases left unmatched: 2. This CDR3 has 15 amino acids. Germline V gene sequence: CDR1 SGHAT, CDR2 FQDESV (reference sequence). Here the CDR3 reads CASSYDRANTGELFF. The CDR3 bases are TGTGCCAGCAGCTACGACAGGGCGAACACCGGGGAGCTGTTTTTT.

This chain links TRBV18 with TRBJ1-1, with TRBD1 matching over 8 bases. The germline CDR1 and CDR2 sequences are KGHSH and LQKENI. The CDR3 is 12 amino acids. V gave up 6 bases and J gave up 10 bases; unmatched junction bases: 7. DNA of the CDR3: TGTGCCAGCTCCCCGGACAGGGAGGGAGCTTTCTTT. It specifies CASSPDREGAFF. The entire variable domain, with the rest obtained from reference TRBV18 and TRBJ1-1, is as follows: NAGVMQNPRHLVRRRGQEARLRCSPMKGHSHVYWYRQLPEEGLKFMVYLQKENIIDESGMPKERFSAEFPKEGPSILRIQQVVRGDSAAYFCASSPDREGAFFGQGTRLTVV.

Note on this clone: The sample has other DNA sequences that encode this CDR3 too. The rearrangement uses TRBV5-1 and TRBJ2-7; perhaps TRBD1 as D (6 bases). Between the trimmed V and J ends, which lost 0 bases and 6 bases, there was a span of 7 bases. CDR3 length: 12 amino acids. CDR1 is SGHRS and CDR2 is YFSETQ in the germline V gene. The CDR3 sequence: CASSLGGGEQYF. CDR3 bases: TGCGCCAGCAGCTTGGGAGGGGGCGAGCAGTACTTC.

The rearrangement links TRBV25-1 to TRBJ2-1; 11 nucleotides agree with TRBD2. J was trimmed by 1 base and V by 4 bases; bases with no gene match: 3. The CDR3 runs 16 residues. CDR1 is MGHDK, CDR2 SYGVNS, per germline. The CDR3 is CASSGTSGQSYNEQFF. CDR3 coding DNA: TGTGCCAGCAGTGGGACTAGCGGGCAATCCTACAATGAGCAGTTCTTC.

This chain joins TRBV28 and TRBJ2-7; 13 nucleotides line up with TRBD2. CDR1 is MDHEN and CDR2 is SYDVKM in the germline V gene. Trimming took 3 bases from V and 2 from J; bases not matched to a gene: 4. This CDR3 is 16 amino acids long. CDR3: CASSLGLAGSAYEQYF. For the CDR3, the DNA is TGTGCCAGCAGTTTGGGACTAGCGGGATCAGCCTACGAGCAGTACTTC. The whole variable domain, filled in from reference TRBV28 and TRBJ2-7, reads DVKVTQSSRYLVKRTGEKVFLECVQDMDHENMFWYRQDPGLGLRLIYFSYDVKMKEKGDIPEGYSVSREKKERFSLILESASTNQTSMYLCASSLGLAGSAYEQYFGPGTRLTVT.

This clone was found once. This chain links TRBV6-1 with TRBJ2-2; D unresolved. Germline CDR1 and CDR2: MNHNS and SASEGT. This CDR3 contains 13 residues. Deletions cut 0 bases from V and 8 bases from J, with 7 bases between. The CDR3 loop reads CASSEARVGELFF. The DNA for the CDR3 is TGTGCCAGCAGTGAAGCGCGAGTGGGGGAGCTGTTTTTT.

The chain combines TRBV6-1 with TRBJ1-5, with a tentative D call TRBD1 (5 bases). With 6 bases removed from V and 2 bases from J, the gap between germline ends came to 14 bases. CDR3 length equals 15 residues. Germline assignment: CDR1 MNHNS and CDR2 SASEGT. The CDR3 bases are TGTGCCAGCAGGGGACTTTGGGGGGGCAATCAGCCCCAGCATTTT. Protein sequence: CASRGLWGGNQPQHF.

The chain is built from TRBV7-3 and TRBJ2-1; TRBD2 matches 9 bases. There are 16 residues in the CDR3. After removal of 1 base from V and 4 bases from J, the junction contained 5 bases not matched to a gene. Germline V gives CDR1 SGHTA, CDR2 FQGTGA. The CDR3 loop is CASSLNPSGVYNEQFF. CDR3 coding DNA: TGTGCCAGCAGCTTAAACCCTAGCGGGGTGTACAATGAGCAGTTCTTC. The full variable domain, with the rest looked up from reference TRBV7-3 and TRBJ2-1, is GAGVSQTPSNKVTEKGKYVELRCDPISGHTALYWYRQSLGQGPEFLIYFQGTGAADDSGLPNDRFFAVRPEGSVSTLKIQRTERGDSAVYLCASSLNPSGVYNEQFFGPGTRLTVL.

This clone was picked up one time. The gene calls are TRBV7-9 and TRBJ2-1; 9 positions match TRBD1. Germline CDR1 and CDR2: SEHNR and FQNEAQ (reference sequence). Unmatched junction bases numbered 4, after V lost 6 bases and J lost 7 bases. The CDR3 extends over 13 amino acids. This CDR3 is CASRTGGRNEQFF. In DNA, the CDR3 is TGTGCCAGCAGGACAGGGGGAAGGAATGAGCAGTTCTTC.

V gene TRBV2 combines with J gene TRBJ1-1; D gene uncertain. V lost 4 bases, J lost 0 bases, and 6 bases lay in between. Germline V gene sequence: CDR1 SNHLY, CDR2 FYNNEI. This CDR3 spans 13 amino acids. The CDR3 region has the DNA TGTGCCAGCAGTGTGGGCATGAACACTGAAGCTTTCTTT. It encodes CASSVGMNTEAFF.

The genes are TRBV11-2 and TRBJ2-7; the match to TRBD1 covers 7 bases. This CDR3 has 17 residues. CDR1 and CDR2 from the germline V gene are SGHAT and FQNNGV. Unmatched junction bases numbered 12, after V lost 4 bases and J lost 0 bases. This CDR3 reads CASSYTGRGRISYEQYF. In DNA form, the CDR3 reads TGTGCCAGCAGCTACACGGGTAGGGGGCGAATCTCCTACGAGCAGTACTTC.

The CDR3 sequence: CASGDRGTEAFF. CDR3 DNA sequence: TGCGCCAGCGGGGATCGGGGGACTGAAGCTTTCTTT. This rearrangement joins TRBV5-1 to TRBJ1-1, with D possibly matching TRBD1 (5 bases). Looked up from germline, CDR1 is SGHRS and CDR2 is YFSETQ. Deletions cut 7 bases from V and 5 bases from J, with 12 bases between. The CDR3 sequence is 12 residues long.

This clone was seen just once. The rearrangement uses TRBV7-9 and TRBJ2-1; the match to TRBD2 covers 10 bases. The CDR3 spans 15 residues. Trimming at V came to 5 bases and at J to 7 bases, leaving 8 bases not matched to a gene. Germline CDR1 and CDR2: SEHNR and FQNEAQ (reference sequence). The CDR3 spells CASSILSGRQNEQFF. The CDR3 nucleotides read TGTGCCAGCAGCATCCTTAGCGGGAGGCAGAATGAGCAGTTCTTC.

This CDR3 reads CASSHGPAAGPYEQYF. DNA for the CDR3: TGCGCCAGCAGCCATGGGCCGGCTGCGGGCCCCTACGAGCAGTACTTC. V is TRBV4-1 and J is TRBJ2-7; maybe TRBD2 (5 bases). The germline V and J ends were trimmed by 3 bases and 2 bases, with 17 bases remaining between them. This CDR3 comprises 16 residues. The V gene's germline CDR1 is MGHRA and CDR2 YSYEKL.